This T cell receptor beta chain was captured by sequencing in a study of cytomegalovirus exposure and HLA in healthy donors (dated by TCRdb to about 2017). In the study overall: An earlier analysis of approximately 600 of the donors reported approximately 300 Gb of sequence data and approximately 110 million unique TCR beta sequences from about 200 million T cells. In the later analysis, no new phenotypic data were used to find candidate immune exposures; instead, reliance was placed on TCR beta sequences and their occurrence across donors. A handful of DR-DQ haplotypes were handled as single units for association and clustering because linkage in the cohort was strong. Besides the first cohort of 550 to 750 subjects, a separate validation cohort made up of over a hundred different subjects was used. Donor age, sex, ethnicity and CMV serostatus were collected together with the repertoire data. Every repertoire in the discovery cohort had been generated on one and the same sequencing platform. About 320 gigabases of sequencing data and some 85 million unique TCR sequences were included in an early release covering around 600 HLA-typed donors. To decide whether each TCR beta V gene segment behaved as functional or pseudogenic, an earlier analysis of over 500 of the donors relied on high-throughput TCR beta sequencing. Of the roughly 390 genotyped donors, over 65% fell in the genetic ancestry cluster associated with self-reported Caucasian donors. To study patterns of TCR occurrence, a later analysis re-analyzed previously published TCR beta repertoires from more than 550 donors and added high-resolution HLA genotyping. The study combined high-throughput TCR immunosequencing, statistical association of individual TCRs with disease status, and machine learning to predict cytomegalovirus infection status. The number of donors typed differed by locus, with roughly 620-640 for A, B, C, DRB1 and DQB1, over 500 for DQA1, 606 for DPA1, and over 400 for DPB1. Using immunosequencing, the study profiled T cell repertoires from 640 or so subjects and related those repertoires to cytomegalovirus serostatus. On average, roughly 250,000 unique TCR beta nucleotide sequences were sequenced per donor among about 400 genotyped donors of the cohort, with 15% to 20% of those sequences being non-productive. Genome-wide SNP genotypes for about 55% of the roughly 670 donors were used in a later genetic analysis, which treated that subset as a discovery cohort. Class I and class II HLA loci were covered by the typing at four-digit resolution. The study was designed to test whether signatures of past pathogen exposure could be identified by cataloging public T cell receptors. General study outcomes and caveats: In vitro tests confirmed that a few of the cytomegalovirus-associated TCR beta chains recognize cytomegalovirus antigens. According to a later analysis, most CMV-associated TCR beta chains appeared to be HLA-restricted, and the HLA associations seemed to be driven largely by CMV exposure. In both the original and validation cohorts, the classifier was reported to diagnose cytomegalovirus status with high specificity and sensitivity. Immune exposure information for the cohort was limited to CMV serostatus. When HLA alleles, especially DR and DQ, strongly co-occurred, attributing TCR associations to individual alleles was difficult. An association between a missense DCLRE1C variant and V-gene and J-gene trimming of TCR beta chains was found in a later genetic analysis and replicated in an independent cohort. According to a later analysis, parvovirus B19, influenza, CMV and Epstein-Barr virus appeared linked to several top co-occurrence clusters. A later analysis associated 16,951 TCR beta sequences with specific HLA alleles at a false discovery rate of 0.05. The cohort was sequenced for TCR beta chains only, and without alpha or paired-chain data the features that could be detected were limited. Sequencing depth was assumed to be roughly uniform across donors in the presence/absence analyses, though that assumption may not hold. A later genetic analysis reported fewer N-insertions in productive TCRs among donors in an Asian-associated ancestry cluster than the 666-donor mean. A further reported finding was that TCR beta sequences accurately predicted the HLA-A and HLA-B alleles for most subjects in the first cohort. Because the 87-base-pair reads could not distinguish some IMGT-functional V segments, including TRBV6-2 and TRBV6-3, those segments were excluded. A later analysis found that HLA-associated TCR beta chains were more clonally expanded and had lower generation probabilities than equally common non-associated chains. Most TCR sequences were observed very rarely across donors, whereas some public TCRs were present in many individuals. A later analysis found that TCR association rates varied across HLA loci, with DRB1 alleles showing the most associated TCRs and HLA-C alleles the fewest. Because counts were too low, roughly 18 rarely observed V segments, including chromosome 9 orphons, were left out of the earlier analysis of 500 to 650 of the donors. In an earlier analysis of about 540 of the donors, most TCR beta V segments were observed in productive rearrangements about 87% or about 30% of the time, broadly matching IMGT annotations. HLA typing was unavailable for some donors at each locus, so association tests used only the typed subset. Linkage disequilibrium might explain the correlated functional status among segregating V segments, but an unknown experimental factor could not be excluded. It was suggested by the authors that the approach could potentially be generalized to other disease states and immunological phenotypes. A group of highly shared sequence variants was considered likely to be a technical artifact of the sequencing pipeline. A total of 150 or so TCR beta chains were listed by the study as associated with cytomegalovirus.

In total, about 650 healthy bone marrow donors made up the cohort. At the time of sampling, every cohort member was nominally healthy, though immune exposures that went unrecorded were likely present. The donor tested CMV seronegative and was one of the 352 seronegative cohort members. Every donor gave a peripheral blood sample, and the peripheral blood mononuclear cells from that sample were used for TCR beta sequencing. The Qiagen DNeasy Blood Extraction Kit was used to extract genomic DNA from the blood cell samples. The germline V gene encodes CDR1 GTSNPN and CDR2 SVGIG (reference sequence). The CDR3 spans 13 residues, from the cysteine through the phenylalanine. Of the read, only the CDR3 DNA is kept; its 39 bases are in frame from base 1. Germline trimming: 4 bases from V, 6 bases from J; junction bases outside gene matches: 4. The method behind the library was the immunoSEQ multiplex PCR assay. The multiplex PCR relied on a mix of 60 forward primers for TCR Vbeta segments and 13 reverse primers for TCR Jbeta segments. A multiplex PCR assay on genomic DNA amplified the CDR3 region of rearranged TCR beta genes. The Illumina HiSeq System was used to sequence the amplified TCR beta libraries as 87-base-pair reads. As for the original processing: A later analysis counted 75 million to 100 million unique TCR beta chains across the approximately 700 repertoires, and roughly 11 million of these chains were shared by at least two donors. Raw reads were error-corrected and collapsed into unique sequences with a nearest-neighbor algorithm that merged closely related sequences to remove PCR and sequencing errors. CDR3 sequences were aligned to IMGT reference sequences to assign V, D and J gene segments. Each retained sequence needed at least a six-nucleotide match to both a V gene segment and a J gene segment. Rearrangements were called productive when the CDR3 lacked stop codons and stayed in frame with V and J; all others were non-productive. Following IMGT convention, CDR3 was defined as the stretch from the second conserved V-encoded cysteine to the conserved J-encoded phenylalanine. Sequences without an unambiguous match to a single V gene segment were excluded from the earlier analysis of 450 to 650 of the donors. An earlier analysis of 587 of the donors called V segments functional above 56.7% productive rearrangements and segregating when the between-donor standard deviation exceeded 5%. To diagnose cytomegalovirus status from the catalog of TCR beta chain sequences, a statistical classification framework was built. In a later analysis, TCR nucleotide sequences were compared against IMGT/GENE-DB human TR gene sequences so that V and J genes could be assigned. The TCRdist pipeline was used in a later analysis to assign CDR3 sequences and most-parsimonious VDJ recombination scenarios. In a later analysis, each TCR beta chain was defined by its CDR3 amino acid sequence together with its V-gene family, and reads without a unique V-gene family were excluded. To address suspected cross-contamination and a sequencing artifact, a later analysis removed around 600 highly shared, low-generation-probability nucleotide sequences. In a later analysis, a clonal expansion index for each public chain was calculated from normalized within-repertoire ranks of inferred template counts. A later analysis computed generation probabilities with a VDJ recombination model fitted to out-of-frame rearrangements, and checked the results against IGoR. Hypergeometric tests were used in a later analysis to score TCR-TCR, TCR-HLA and TCR-CMV co-occurrence, with a repertoire-size bias correction applied to the TCR pairs. False discovery rates were estimated in a later analysis by permuting HLA or CMV assignments 20 times. A later analysis grouped co-occurring TCRs with DBSCAN, adding TCRdist sequence similarity when clustering within HLA-allele-positive subsets. Repertoires with fewer than 30,000 or more than 120,000 public chains were left out of co-occurrence clustering, as were five repertoires with anomalous nucleotide sharing. TCRdb limited this immuneACCESS table to in-frame rearrangements with V and J called. A share of clones is missing; checked studies link under half to unresolved V genes, and the rest is unexplained. The D gene and trimming were derived from the DNA, and the V and J assignments and clone size from that table. This sample's clone table shows some 71,000 clones. 1.5% to 2% of the sample lies in the top ten.

As regards this clone: Its antigen target is currently unknown.

The source is a woman aged 25 to 39 in good health and CMV-seronegative. The sequenced material came from PBMCs. In this chain, TRBV30 is recombined with TRBJ1-5; 9 bases in between match TRBD1. The sequence in DNA is TGTGCCTGGAAGGGACAGGGAGGTCAGCCCCAGCATTTT. This translates into CAWKGQGGQPQHF.